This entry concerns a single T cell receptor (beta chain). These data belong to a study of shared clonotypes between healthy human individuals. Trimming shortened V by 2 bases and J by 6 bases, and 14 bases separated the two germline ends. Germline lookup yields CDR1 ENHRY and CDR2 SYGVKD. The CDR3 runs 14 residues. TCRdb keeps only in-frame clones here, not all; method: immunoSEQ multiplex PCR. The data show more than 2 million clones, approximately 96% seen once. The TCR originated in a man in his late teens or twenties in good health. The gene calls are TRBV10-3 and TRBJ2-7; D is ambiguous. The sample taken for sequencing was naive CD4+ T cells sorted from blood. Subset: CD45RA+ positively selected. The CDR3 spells CAISEPVIRSEQYF. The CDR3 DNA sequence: TGTGCCATCAGTGAGCCAGTAATTCGTTCCGAGCAGTACTTC.